The text below deals with one TCR beta chain. As yet, its antigen is unknown. Molecular barcoded adaptors covering alpha/delta and beta/gamma chains were used on about 0.4 ug RNA. TCRdb independently ran MiXCR on the reads; one entry per CDR3 protein. Among fewer than 50,000 distinct CDR3 sequences listed, around an eighth were seen once. V was trimmed by 4 bases and J by 4 bases, leaving 5 bases between them. Germline CDR1 and CDR2: GTSNPN and SVGIG (reference sequence). The CDR3 runs 11 residues. The record originates from a study of read filtering for tumor transcriptome and immune sequencing. For the study at large: By R-ISS, stages I, II and III held 8, 16 and 7 patients. The study, taken as a whole, reports: Correlation between methods rose after single-read clonotypes were removed.

The chain has TRBV30 and TRBJ2-1; D call uncertain. The sequence was collected from a donor aged 40 or over with multiple myeloma. The sequenced material came from a population of CD138-negative cells sorted from bone marrow. CDR3 coding DNA: TGTGCCTGGATCCTTTACAATGAGCAGTTCTTC. The encoded protein is CAWILYNEQFF.